These 19 T cell receptor beta chains were all obtained from the same sample, sequenced in a study of blood T cell repertoires in COVID-19. TCRdb keeps only in-frame clones here, not all; method: immunoSEQ multiplex PCR. The data show 35,000 to 55,000 clones, around 85% seen once. The sample comprised peripheral blood. The receptors shown here come from a human donor in a cohort sampled during active COVID-19.

The V and J genes are TRBV11-1 and TRBJ1-6; 8 bases are a match to TRBD1. Germline V lookup: CDR1 SGHAT, CDR2 FQDESV (reference sequence). The CDR3 consists of 15 residues. J lost 2 bases, V lost 5 bases, and 2 bases had no gene match. CDR3 sequence (DNA): TGTGCCAGCAGCACGGGACAGGCCTATAATTCACCCCTCCACTTT. Its protein product is CASSTGQAYNSPLHF.

This clone was recorded a few times. The V gene is TRBV5-6, the J gene TRBJ2-3; 9 bases are shared with TRBD2. With V trimmed by 1 base and J by 0 bases, 3 bases remained unmatched. The CDR3 sequence is 16 residues long. Germline V lookup: CDR1 SGHDT, CDR2 YYEEEE. The CDR3 reads CASSLRTSESTDTQYF. Here the CDR3 DNA reads TGTGCCAGCAGCTTGAGGACTAGCGAGAGCACAGATACGCAGTATTTT. Full variable domain (missing parts from reference TRBV5-6 and TRBJ2-3): DAGVTQSPTHLIKTRGQQVTLRCSPKSGHDTVSWYQQALGQGPQFIFQYYEEEERQRGNFPDRFSGHQFPNYSSELNVNALLLGDSALYLCASSLRTSESTDTQYFGPGTRLTVL.

V usage is TRBV6-2 or TRBV6-3 and J usage is TRBJ2-7; TRBD1 agrees at 7 bases. Germline CDR1 is MNHEY and CDR2 is SVGEGT. V lost 5 bases and J lost 6; bases outside the gene matches: 4. This CDR3 has 12 residues. CDR3: CASSRQGPEQYF. CDR3 in DNA: TGTGCCAGCAGTAGACAGGGTCCCGAGCAGTACTTC.

The chain combines TRBV6-4 with TRBJ2-7; 11 bases align to TRBD2. The germline V gene has CDR1 MRHNA and CDR2 SNTAGT. This CDR3 has 23 residues. Trimming at V came to 2 bases and at J to 3 bases, leaving 27 bases not matched to a gene. For the CDR3, the DNA is TGTGCCAGCAGTGACCCCCGTGCTAGCGGGGGGATACCGCAGTCTTACCTGAACTACGAGCAGTACTTC. The encoded protein is CASSDPRASGGIPQSYLNYEQYF.

The genes are TRBV6-5 and TRBJ2-5; 7 nucleotides match TRBD2. Germline loops: CDR1 MNHEY, CDR2 SVGAGI. The V segment lost 8 bases and the J segment 5 bases; nucleotides outside the gene matches: 11. The CDR3 runs to 14 residues. CDR3 in DNA: TGTGCCAGCCGTAGGACTAGGGCAGAGGAGACCCAGTACTTC. Translated, it gives CASRRTRAEETQYF.

This clone occurred a few times. The rearrangement uses TRBV3-1 (or the pseudogene TRBV3-2) and TRBJ1-6; 10 nucleotides align to TRBD1. CDR3 size: 15 residues. V gave up 3 bases and J gave up 9 bases; unmatched junction bases: 5. CDR1 and CDR2 (germline): LGHDT, YNNKEL (reference sequence). CDR3 nucleotides: TGTGCCAGCAGCCAGGGGACAGGGGTTCGTTCACCCCTCCACTTT. It yields the protein CASSQGTGVRSPLHF.

Concerning this clone itself: At one end the junction does not follow the germline gene, possibly because of a read error. V and J are TRBV5-6 and TRBJ2-7, with a tentative D call TRBD2 (6 bases). Germline V lookup: CDR1 SGHDT, CDR2 YYEEEE. The CDR3 runs 12 residues. CDR3 protein: CASSSGGMAMHF. The CDR3, as DNA: TGTGCCAGCAGCTCGGGCGGGATGGCCATGCACTTC.

This sequence joins TRBV9 and TRBJ2-7; 8 bases fit TRBD2. The length of the CDR3 is 17 residues. V dropped 0 bases and J dropped 2; count of bases not matched to a gene: 10. From germline, CDR1 is SGDLS and CDR2 YYNGEE. The chain's CDR3 is CASSVAVGAGAAYEQYF. The DNA for the CDR3 is TGTGCCAGCAGCGTAGCTGTTGGAGCGGGGGCCGCCTACGAGCAGTACTTC.

This clone was recorded only once. The V call is TRBV5-6, the J call TRBJ1-2; the D is unclear. The ends were cut back, 0 bases at V and 6 bases at J, with 15 bases in the middle. Germline CDR1 is SGHDT and CDR2 is YYEEEE. The CDR3 covers 15 residues. The CDR3 DNA reads as TGTGCCAGCAGCTTGGTAGGCCAAATGAGGGATGGCTACACCTTC. Its translation: CASSLVGQMRDGYTF.

The gene calls are TRBV2 and TRBJ1-2, with D maybe TRBD1 (5 bases). Germline lookup yields CDR1 SNHLY and CDR2 FYNNEI. The CDR3 consists of 14 residues. V was pared by 7 bases and J by 7 bases, with 19 bases between. In DNA form, the CDR3 reads TGTGCCAGCATATGGACACCCCCAGTATCTGGCTACACCTTC. It specifies CASIWTPPVSGYTF. The full variable domain, its missing parts supplied by reference TRBV2 and TRBJ1-2, is EPEVTQTPSHQVTQMGQEVILRCVPISNHLYFYWYRQILGQKVEFLVSFYNNEISEKSEIFDDQFSVERPDGSNFTLKIRSTKLEDSAMYFCASIWTPPVSGYTFGSGTRLTVV.

The chain joins TRBV10-1 to TRBJ2-2, with TRBD1 identical over 8 bases. The CDR3 length is 15 residues. The germline gives CDR1 WNHNN, CDR2 SYGVQD (reference sequence). V lost 3 bases, J lost 3 bases, and 3 bases stayed unmatched. CDR3 coding DNA: TGCGCCAGCAGTGACCAGGGGGCCCACACCGGGGAGCTGTTTTTT. It specifies CASSDQGAHTGELFF.

V and J are TRBV4-1 and TRBJ2-2; D is perhaps TRBD2 (7 bases). The CDR3 covers 17 residues. Germline lookup yields CDR1 MGHRA and CDR2 YSYEKL. V gave up 5 bases and J gave up 0 bases, with 16 bases separating them. The CDR3 region is CASSSPSGGTNTGELFF. The DNA of the CDR3 is TGCGCCAGCAGCTCGCCCTCGGGGGGCACGAACACCGGGGAGCTGTTTTTT.

This chain uses TRBV5-5 with TRBJ2-5; 9 bases align to TRBD1. CDR1 and CDR2 (germline): SGHKS, YYEKEE (reference sequence). The CDR3 loop spans 15 amino acids. V shed 2 bases and J 0 bases; nucleotides not matched to a gene: 2. CDR3 amino acids: CASSFGTGHQETQYF. The CDR3 DNA reads TGTGCCAGCAGCTTTGGGACAGGGCACCAAGAGACCCAGTACTTC.

V usage is TRBV5-8 and J usage is TRBJ1-5, with a possible D match to TRBD1 (5 bases). Trimming left V 2 bases short and J 5 bases short, with 11 bases between. Germline V gene sequence: CDR1 SGHTS, CDR2 YDEGEE. The CDR3 runs to 14 residues. DNA of the CDR3: TGTGCCAGCAGCTTAAGGACATCTTATCAGCCCCAGCATTTT. Protein: CASSLRTSYQPQHF.

V usage is TRBV11-2 and J usage is TRBJ2-1; 9 nucleotides match TRBD2. There are 15 residues in the CDR3. Unmatched junction bases numbered 1, after V lost 1 base and J lost 3 bases. Germline lookup yields CDR1 SGHAT and CDR2 FQNNGV. For the CDR3, the DNA is TGTGCCAGCAGCTTAGGTAGCGGGGGCTACAATGAGCAGTTCTTC. Protein sequence: CASSLGSGGYNEQFF.

The chain joins TRBV7-3 to TRBJ1-1; possible D gene TRBD1, 5 bases. CDR3 length: 14 residues. With 5 bases removed from V and 1 base from J, the gap between germline ends came to 11 bases. Germline CDR1 reads SGHTA; CDR2 reads FQGTGA. CDR3 sequence reads: CASSLGGSNTEAFF. DNA for the CDR3: TGTGCCAGCAGCCTTGGGGGGTCGAACACTGAAGCTTTCTTT.

The chain couples TRBV11-2 to TRBJ2-1, with 7 bases identical to TRBD1. V dropped 1 base and J dropped 11; count of bases not matched to a gene: 17. CDR3 size: 17 residues. CDR1 and CDR2 (germline): SGHAT, FQNNGV. CDR3 nucleotides: TGTGCCAGCAGCTTAGGGTACAGGGGCTGGCCGAGGAATAAGCAGTTCTTC. It translates to CASSLGYRGWPRNKQFF.

The chain carries TRBV28 and TRBJ1-6, with D hard to call. With 4 bases removed from V and 5 bases from J, the gap between germline ends came to 6 bases. This CDR3 contains 13 residues. CDR1 and CDR2 (germline): MDHEN, SYDVKM. Here the CDR3 DNA reads TGTGCCAGCAGTTCCGGGAATAATTCACCCCTCCACTTT. It translates to CASSSGNNSPLHF.

The chain recombines TRBV6-5 with TRBJ1-1; no clear D. The CDR3 covers 15 residues. The V gene's germline CDR1 is MNHEY and CDR2 SVGAGI. Trimming removed 6 bases at V and 4 bases at J, with 18 bases between. The CDR3 DNA is TGTGCCAGCAGCCCCGCGAGGGTCCCGGGCACTGAAGCTTTCTTT. Amino acids: CASSPARVPGTEAFF.